Following are 18 T cell receptor beta chains from one sample sequenced in a study of CD8 T cells in ankylosing spondylitis. Points from the study as a whole: Apparently characteristic of ankylosing spondylitis blood was a TCR beta motif (under ten highly homologous variants).

TCRdb itself ran the 5' RACE reads through MiXCR, one entry per CDR3 protein. The sample holds some 800,000 distinct CDR3 sequences, roughly 10% seen once. For these TCRs, the target antigens are not known. Sequenced material: blood, either unsorted or a sorted T cell fraction (not recorded which). These receptors were taken from a male donor with ankylosing spondylitis.

In its sample, this clonotype was seen many times. The CDR3 bases are TGTGCCAGCAGTTACAGTCGCTCCACCTACGAGCAGTACTTC. Translating gives CASSYSRSTYEQYF. This chain connects TRBV6-5 to TRBJ2-7; no clear D. Germline V gives CDR1 MNHEY, CDR2 SVGAGI. The ends were cut back, 2 bases at V and 2 bases at J, with 10 bases in the middle. This CDR3 is built from 14 residues.

This clonotype was recorded a few times. V usage is TRBV6-5 and J usage is TRBJ2-5; no firm D call. V shed 3 bases and J shed 7 bases, with 15 bases lying between them. The CDR3 contains 14 residues. Germline CDR1 reads MNHEY; CDR2 reads SVGAGI. Here the CDR3 reads CASSYQLSSGTQYF. The CDR3 DNA is TGTGCCAGCAGTTATCAGCTCTCTTCTGGGACCCAGTACTTC.

This clonotype was detected a few times. V usage is TRBV5-4 and J usage is TRBJ2-5, with 8 bases fitting TRBD2. The germline V gene encodes CDR1 SGHNT and CDR2 YYREEE (reference sequence). J lost 2 bases, V lost 4 bases, and 4 bases had no gene match. The CDR3 spans 14 residues. The CDR3 DNA reads TGTGCCAGCAGCAAGACTAGCGCTCAAGAGACCCAGTACTTC. Protein product: CASSKTSAQETQYF.

This rearrangement joins TRBV20-1 to TRBJ1-6; maybe TRBD1 (5 bases). The CDR3 contains 16 residues. The V gene's germline CDR1 is DFQATT and CDR2 SNEGSKA (reference sequence). V was pared by 5 bases and J by 8 bases, with 22 bases between. The CDR3 reads CSAPHPWTGRDSPLHF. The DNA of the CDR3 is TGCAGTGCTCCACACCCCTGGACGGGCAGGGATTCACCCCTCCACTTT.

The chain employs TRBV10-3 and TRBJ1-5; 8 bases are shared with TRBD1. Trimming took 6 bases from V and 3 from J; bases not matched to a gene: 7. CDR1 and CDR2 (germline): ENHRY, SYGVKD. CDR3 length: 15 residues. The CDR3 DNA reads TGTGCCATCAGCCCCGACAGGGGTCTCAATCAGCCCCAGCATTTT. Translating gives CAISPDRGLNQPQHF.

This chain connects TRBV7-9 to TRBJ1-2; D gene unclear. The V gene's germline CDR1 is SEHNR and CDR2 FQNEAQ (reference sequence). Trimming left V 3 bases short and J 4 bases short, with 15 bases between. This CDR3 has 15 amino acids. The CDR3 DNA follows: TGTGCCAGCAGCTTTCCAGGACCAATGATCTATGGCTACACCTTC. It encodes CASSFPGPMIYGYTF.

This clonotype was observed many times. This rearrangement joins TRBV27 to TRBJ2-5; TRBD2 matches at 9 bases. The CDR3 has 16 residues. The V and J ends lost 2 bases and 2 bases, in that order; junction bases with no gene match: 6. CDR1 and CDR2 from the germline V gene are MNHEY and SMNVEV (reference sequence). The CDR3 nucleotides are TGTGCCAGCAGTTTACTAGCGGGGATGAGGCAAGAGACCCAGTACTTC. Protein sequence: CASSLLAGMRQETQYF.

This clonotype was picked up a small number of times. The rearrangement uses TRBV20-1 and TRBJ2-5; no reliable D call. The CDR3 loop spans 14 amino acids. The V end was cut by 0 bases, the J end by 5 bases, with 13 bases between. Per the germline V gene, CDR1 is DFQATT and CDR2 is SNEGSKA (reference sequence). The CDR3 spells CSARDIWSLETQYF. CDR3 in DNA: TGCAGTGCTAGAGACATTTGGAGTCTGGAGACCCAGTACTTC.

The table lists this clonotype with a few counts. V usage is TRBV12-3 or TRBV12-4 and J usage is TRBJ2-5; 7 nucleotides align to TRBD2. This CDR3 spans 14 amino acids. The J segment lost 3 bases and the V segment lost 7 bases, leaving 8 bases of the junction unmatched. In DNA form, the CDR3 reads TGTGCCAGCAACCTTTGGGGGAGGGAAGAGACCCAGTACTTC. Encoded protein: CASNLWGREETQYF.

The table lists this clonotype with a few counts. This chain links TRBV7-2 with TRBJ2-2; D unclear. CDR3 length: 15 residues. V shed 5 bases and J shed 1 base, with 11 bases lying between them. CDR1 and CDR2 from the germline V gene are SGHTA and FQGNSA. This chain's CDR3 is CASSPRYGNTGELFF. As DNA, the CDR3 is TGTGCCAGCAGCCCCCGGTACGGGAACACCGGGGAGCTGTTTTTT.

This clonotype appeared many times. The chain combines TRBV29-1 with TRBJ2-1, with TRBD2 matching 7 bases. V lost 8 bases to trimming and J lost 4 bases; unmatched junction nucleotides: 11. This CDR3 contains 14 residues. CDR1 is SQVTM, CDR2 ANQGSEA, per germline. The CDR3 is CSIRSGNHYNEQFF. The CDR3 DNA is TGCAGCATTAGAAGCGGGAACCATTACAATGAGCAGTTCTTC.

In its sample, this clonotype was seen many times. The rearrangement uses TRBV20-1 and TRBJ2-7; 9 bases map to TRBD2. There are 13 residues in the CDR3. J was trimmed by 3 bases and V by 4 bases; bases with no gene match: 4. The germline CDR1 and CDR2 sequences are DFQATT and SNEGSKA (reference sequence). The DNA of the CDR3 is TGCAGTGCTATTCCTAGCGGGGACTACGAGCAGTACTTC. Translated: CSAIPSGDYEQYF.

This clonotype was detected only a few times. The chain recombines TRBV5-1 with TRBJ2-3, with 9 bases matching TRBD2. This CDR3 region has 15 residues. V gave up 4 bases and J gave up 0 bases; unmatched junction bases: 3. The germline V gene has CDR1 SGHRS and CDR2 YFSETQ. CDR3 sequence: CASSDLAGSTDTQYF. The CDR3 nucleotides read TGCGCCAGCAGCGACCTAGCGGGGAGCACAGATACGCAGTATTTT.

With regard to this clonotype: A much larger clone differs from this one at a single base, so this may be a read error. This chain uses TRBV27 with TRBJ2-1; D ambiguous. Germline CDR1 reads MNHEY; CDR2 reads SMNVEV (reference sequence). CDR3 length equals 10 residues. With 1 base removed from V and 15 bases from J, the gap between germline ends came to 7 bases. The CDR3 region has the DNA TGTGCCAGCAGTTTATTTGATTTGTTCTTC. Translation: CASSLFDLFF.

This clonotype came up many times. The chain couples TRBV12-3 or TRBV12-4 to TRBJ2-7; no reliable D call. CDR3 length equals 11 residues. Trimming removed 6 bases from V and 5 bases from J, with 8 bases in between. CDR3 DNA sequence: TGTGCCAGCAGCCGACTCGACGAGCAGTACTTC. This translates into CASSRLDEQYF.

This clonotype was seen repeatedly, ten times or more. V gene TRBV29-1 combines with J gene TRBJ2-1; weak D call: TRBD1 (5 bases). CDR3 length: 14 residues. Per the germline V gene, CDR1 is SQVTM and CDR2 is ANQGSEA. The V end lost 3 bases, the J end lost 0 bases, and 9 bases lay between the germline ends. CDR3 in amino acids: CSVDTGSSYNEQFF. Here the CDR3 DNA reads TGCAGCGTTGACACAGGAAGCTCCTACAATGAGCAGTTCTTC.

In this sample, this clonotype turned up many times. The J gene is TRBJ2-1, the V gene TRBV10-3; D is unclear. From germline, CDR1 is ENHRY and CDR2 SYGVKD. There are 16 residues in the CDR3. The germline V and J ends were trimmed by 1 base and 0 bases, with 10 bases remaining between them. The CDR3 loop is CAISEFGPSSYNEQFF. DNA of the CDR3: TGTGCCATCAGTGAGTTCGGGCCTAGCTCCTACAATGAGCAGTTCTTC.

This clonotype was detected a few times. The chain links TRBV15 to TRBJ2-7; D might be TRBD2 (6 bases). The CDR3 extends over 13 amino acids. Trimming cost V 6 bases and J 6 bases, with 15 bases left between them. From germline, CDR1 is LNHNV and CDR2 YYDKDF (reference sequence). Here the CDR3 reads CATSREPGPEQYF. The CDR3 region has the DNA TGTGCCACCAGTCGGGAGCCCGGTCCCGAGCAGTACTTC. Full variable domain (rest looked up from reference TRBV15 and TRBJ2-7): DAMVIQNPRYQVTQFGKPVTLSCSQTLNHNVMYWYQQKSSQAPKLLFHYYDKDFNNEADTPDNFQSRRPNTSFCFLDIRSPGLGDTAMYLCATSREPGPEQYFGPGTRLTVT.